Described below is a single T cell receptor beta chain sequence and its context. Antigen unknown. This sample was included in a study of graft-versus-host responses after intestinal transplantation. Study-wide context: Those transplanted obtained multivisceral, liver-intestinal, or isolated intestinal grafts. General observations from the study: Among recipient marrow samples, GvH clones were found; some appeared first in ileum or blood.

Only in-frame clones appear in the TCRdb table, and some are missing; sequencing was by immunoSEQ multiplex PCR. The sample shows tens of thousands of clones, roughly 87% of them seen only once. The V end was cut by 1 base, the J end by 4 bases, with 14 bases between. CDR3 length equals 16 residues. CDR1 MGHRA and CDR2 YSYEKL come from the germline V gene. This sequence was found in a human donor who received an intestinal transplant. Sequencing used unstimulated CD8+ T cells sorted from spleen or lymph node cells, obtained before intestinal transplant. The rearrangement joins TRBV4-1 to TRBJ1-3; D may be TRBD1 (6 bases). The CDR3: CASSQVPRDIGNTIYF. The CDR3 DNA follows: TGCGCCAGCAGCCAAGTCCCCCGGGACATCGGAAACACCATATATTTT.